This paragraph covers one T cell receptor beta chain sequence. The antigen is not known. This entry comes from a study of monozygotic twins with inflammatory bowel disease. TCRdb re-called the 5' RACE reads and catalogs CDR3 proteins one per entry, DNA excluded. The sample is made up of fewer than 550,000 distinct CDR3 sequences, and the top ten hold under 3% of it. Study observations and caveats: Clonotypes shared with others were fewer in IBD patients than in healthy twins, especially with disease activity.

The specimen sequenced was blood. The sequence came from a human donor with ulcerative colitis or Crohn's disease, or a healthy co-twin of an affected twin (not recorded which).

The CDR3 spells CAIKSVAGSPLHF. The chain combines TRBV10-3 with TRBJ1-6. The CDR3 has 13 residues. Germline V gives CDR1 ENHRY, CDR2 SYGVKD.